The sequence of this TCR beta chain was determined in a study of response to subunit inactivated influenza vaccine. Notes on the study in general: The study's authors posited that every seasonal influenza vaccination enlists few new T cells.

The germline CDR1 and CDR2 sequences are LGHDT and YNNKEL (reference sequence). CDR3 length equals 17 residues. With V trimmed by 3 bases and J by 5 bases, 12 bases remained unmatched. TCRdb recomputed calls from the RT-PCR reads with MiXCR, one row per CDR3 protein. Found here are about 780,000 distinct CDR3 sequences, around a sixth of them singletons; the top ten hold approximately 11%. This clonotype was counted between two and nine times. The antigen is unknown. This chain joins TRBV3-1 and TRBJ2-7; 11 nucleotides align to TRBD2. The source is a man in his fifties who received an inactivated influenza vaccine. The specimen comprised PBMCs from blood, sampled more than 4 days after vaccination. CDR3 sequence reads: CASSHKLAGGPGNEQYF. CDR3 sequence (DNA): TGTGCCAGCAGCCATAAATTAGCGGGAGGGCCGGGGAACGAGCAGTACTTC.